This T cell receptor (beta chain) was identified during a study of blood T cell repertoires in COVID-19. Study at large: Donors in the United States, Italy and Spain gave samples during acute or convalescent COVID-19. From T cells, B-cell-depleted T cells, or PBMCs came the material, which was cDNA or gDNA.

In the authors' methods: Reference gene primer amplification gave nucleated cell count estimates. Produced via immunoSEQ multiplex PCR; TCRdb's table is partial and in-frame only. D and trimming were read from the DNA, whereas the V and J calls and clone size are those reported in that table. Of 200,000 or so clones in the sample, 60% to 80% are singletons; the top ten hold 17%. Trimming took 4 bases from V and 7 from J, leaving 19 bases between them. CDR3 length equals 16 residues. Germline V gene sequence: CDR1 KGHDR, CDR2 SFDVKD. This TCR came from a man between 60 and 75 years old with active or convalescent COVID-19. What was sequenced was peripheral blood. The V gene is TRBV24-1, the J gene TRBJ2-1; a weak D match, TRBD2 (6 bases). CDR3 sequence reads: CATSDIRVEGGNEQFF. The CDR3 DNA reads TGTGCCACCAGTGACATCAGGGTGGAGGGTGGAAATGAGCAGTTCTTC.